Following are 20 T cell receptor beta chains from one sample sequenced in a study of blood T cell repertoires in COVID-19. Method: immunoSEQ multiplex PCR; TCRdb's copy keeps in-frame clones and lacks some. The table shows under 130,000 clones, with 85% to 90% occurring only once. The sequencing sample was made of peripheral blood. The source is a human donor in a cohort sampled during active COVID-19.

The V and J genes are TRBV4-1 and TRBJ2-7; the match to TRBD1 covers 8 bases. Trimming removed 4 bases from V and 0 bases from J; junction bases left unmatched: 14. The length of the CDR3 is 18 residues. The V gene's germline CDR1 is MGHRA and CDR2 YSYEKL. The DNA for the CDR3 is TGCGCCAGCAGCCGAAATTTAGAAGACAGGGGTAGCTCCTACGAGCAGTACTTC. As protein: CASSRNLEDRGSSYEQYF.

The chain combines TRBV19 with TRBJ2-1, with 7 bases aligning to TRBD1. The germline V gene encodes CDR1 LNHDA and CDR2 SQIVND (reference sequence). Trimming at V came to 10 bases and at J to 6 bases, leaving 9 bases not matched to a gene. CDR3 length equals 13 residues. The CDR3 protein is CATSPPGGNEQFF. The CDR3 coding sequence is TGTGCCACTAGCCCCCCAGGGGGCAATGAGCAGTTCTTC.

The chain has TRBV7-8 and TRBJ2-1; TRBD1 is a possible D gene (6 bases). V dropped 2 bases and J dropped 5 bases, with 13 bases sitting between them. The germline V gene has CDR1 SGHVS and CDR2 FQNEAQ. CDR3 length: 15 residues. CDR3 in amino acids: CASSLPADRHNEQFF. As DNA, the CDR3 is TGTGCCAGCAGCTTACCGGCGGACAGACACAATGAGCAGTTCTTC.

The V gene is TRBV28, the J gene TRBJ1-1, with no clear D. This CDR3 has 14 amino acids. Trimming took 2 bases from V and 0 from J, leaving 7 bases between them. Per the germline V gene, CDR1 is MDHEN and CDR2 is SYDVKM. As DNA, the CDR3 is TGTGCCAGCAGTTTACCCGACATGAACACTGAAGCTTTCTTT. Translating gives CASSLPDMNTEAFF.

This chain connects TRBV7-8 to TRBJ1-1, with unresolved D. Trimming shortened V by 5 bases and J by 1 base, and 14 bases separated the two germline ends. Germline V gives CDR1 SGHVS, CDR2 FQNEAQ. The CDR3 runs 15 residues. DNA of the CDR3: TGTGCCAGCAGCCCCGGACCGGGGAGGAACACTGAAGCTTTCTTT. Its translation: CASSPGPGRNTEAFF.

The rearrangement joins TRBV4-2 to TRBJ1-4, with 7 bases aligning to TRBD1. Germline CDR1 reads LGHNA; CDR2 reads YNFKEQ. Germline trimming cut 6 bases from V and 2 bases from J; bases unmatched to any gene: 3. This CDR3 is built from 14 residues. CDR3 in amino acids: CASRPGQTNEKLFF. CDR3 DNA: TGTGCCAGCAGACCGGGACAGACTAATGAAAAACTGTTTTTT.

V and J are TRBV15 and TRBJ2-7; 7 bases map to TRBD1. Germline V gene data show CDR1 as LNHNV and CDR2 as YYDKDF (reference sequence). This CDR3 spans 14 amino acids. Trimming at V came to 1 base and at J to 2 bases, leaving 2 bases not matched to a gene. CDR3 nucleotides: TGTGCCACCAGCAGAGGACAGGGCACCTACGAGCAGTACTTC. It translates to CATSRGQGTYEQYF. Full variable domain (rest looked up from reference TRBV15 and TRBJ2-7): DAMVIQNPRYQVTQFGKPVTLSCSQTLNHNVMYWYQQKSSQAPKLLFHYYDKDFNNEADTPDNFQSRRPNTSFCFLDIRSPGLGDTAMYLCATSRGQGTYEQYFGPGTRLTVT.

CDR3 residues: CASSFQGIVEEKLFF. CDR3 nucleotides: TGTGCCAGCAGTTTTCAGGGTATCGTGGAGGAAAAACTGTTTTTT. The rearrangement joins TRBV6-6 to TRBJ1-4; the D gene is possibly TRBD1 (5 bases). The CDR3 loop spans 15 amino acids. CDR1 and CDR2 (germline): MNHNY, SVGAGI (reference sequence). The germline V and J ends were trimmed by 4 bases and 8 bases, with 17 bases remaining between them.

The V and J genes are TRBV29-1 and TRBJ2-6; the match to TRBD1 covers 7 bases. This CDR3 comprises 13 residues. Germline V CDR1 and CDR2: SQVTM, ANQGSEA. Germline trimming cut 6 bases from V and 4 bases from J; bases unmatched to any gene: 3. CDR3 residues: CSVGTAGANVLTF. The CDR3 nucleotides read TGCAGCGTCGGGACAGCCGGGGCCAACGTCCTGACTTTC.

The rearrangement links TRBV30 to TRBJ2-2; 12 nucleotides agree with TRBD2. V lost 2 bases, J lost 5 bases, and 9 bases stayed unmatched. This CDR3 has 17 residues. Germline V gene sequence: CDR1 GTSNPN, CDR2 SVGIG (reference sequence). The CDR3 region is CAWSYPSGGARTGELFF. The CDR3 region has the DNA TGTGCCTGGAGTTACCCTAGCGGGGGGGCACGGACCGGGGAGCTGTTTTTT.

This sequence joins TRBV4-3 and TRBJ2-3; 7 nucleotides align to TRBD2. The CDR3 covers 17 residues. Trimming took 4 bases from V and 6 from J; bases not matched to a gene: 16. Germline V gene lookup returns CDR1 LGHNA and CDR2 YSLEER. CDR3 in DNA: TGCGCCAGCAGCCGGAATCTTCATGGGGCCGGGGGGGATACGCAGTATTTT. Its translation: CASSRNLHGAGGDTQYF.

The genes are TRBV5-1 and TRBJ2-1; a weak D match, TRBD2 (6 bases). The CDR3 is 15 residues long. V was pared by 3 bases and J by 1 base, with 11 bases between. Germline assignment: CDR1 SGHRS and CDR2 YFSETQ. CDR3 nucleotides: TGCGCCAGCAGCTCGTCCCGGGGGTCCTACAATGAGCAGTTCTTC. The encoded protein is CASSSSRGSYNEQFF.

The chain uses TRBV6-5 and TRBJ1-2; TRBD1 matches 7 bases. V lost 4 bases and J lost 6; bases outside the gene matches: 11. CDR1 is MNHEY, CDR2 SVGAGI, per germline. The CDR3 covers 15 residues. CDR3 amino acids: CASSSRPTGFNGYTF. The CDR3 DNA reads TGTGCCAGCAGTTCCCGACCGACAGGGTTTAATGGCTACACCTTC.

CDR3 DNA: TGCAGCGTAGGCCAGGGGGATCAGCCCCAGCATTTT. Protein sequence: CSVGQGDQPQHF. V usage is TRBV29-1 and J usage is TRBJ1-5, with TRBD1 identical over 7 bases. The CDR3 runs 12 residues. J was trimmed by 5 bases and V by 6 bases; bases with no gene match: 4. In germline, CDR1 is SQVTM, CDR2 ANQGSEA.

This clone was seen a handful of times. Written as DNA, the CDR3 is TGTGCCAGCAGCCCCGACAGGTTAAAAGGCTACACCTTC. Residues: CASSPDRLKGYTF. V usage is TRBV5-5 and J usage is TRBJ1-2; D is possibly TRBD1 (6 bases). Trimming removed 4 bases at V and 8 bases at J, with 15 bases between. The CDR3 covers 13 residues. Germline values: CDR1 SGHKS, CDR2 YYEKEE (reference sequence).

This clone was detected only once. The chain couples TRBV5-1 to TRBJ2-5; 7 bases align to TRBD2. There are 15 residues in the CDR3. V dropped 2 bases and J dropped 2; count of bases not matched to a gene: 6. The germline CDR1 and CDR2 sequences are SGHRS and YFSETQ. Here the CDR3 reads CASSLSGAPQETQYF. The DNA for the CDR3 is TGCGCCAGCAGCTTAAGCGGGGCGCCTCAAGAGACCCAGTACTTC.

The chain joins TRBV5-6 to TRBJ1-2, with 8 bases fitting TRBD1. This CDR3 has 13 amino acids. CDR1 and CDR2 from the germline V gene are SGHDT and YYEEEE. Losses at the gene ends were 0 bases for V and 8 bases for J; bases not matched to a gene: 3. DNA for the CDR3: TGTGCCAGCAGCTTGGACAGGGGGTCCGGCTACACCTTC. Its protein product is CASSLDRGSGYTF.

The chain links TRBV6-5 to TRBJ1-6; D remains unclear. Germline CDR1 MNHEY, CDR2 SVGAGI. V was trimmed by 3 bases and J by 7 bases, leaving 13 bases between them. The length of the CDR3 is 15 residues. The CDR3 loop is CASSYASRENSPLHF. In DNA, the CDR3 is TGTGCCAGCAGTTATGCAAGCCGCGAAAATTCACCCCTCCACTTT.

The V and J genes are TRBV28 and TRBJ2-4, with D possibly TRBD1 on 6 matching bases. The V end lost 2 bases, the J end lost 0 bases, and 8 bases lay between the germline ends. The CDR3 runs 15 residues. The V gene's germline CDR1 is MDHEN and CDR2 SYDVKM. CDR3 residues: CASSLRGGAKNIQYF. The DNA of the CDR3 is TGTGCCAGCAGTTTACGAGGGGGAGCCAAAAACATTCAGTACTTC.

This clone has just one count. This chain links TRBV27 with TRBJ1-5; 7 nucleotides line up with TRBD1. The CDR3 sequence is 15 residues long. The ends lost 1 base at V and 7 bases at J; junction bases unmatched: 7. Per the germline V gene, CDR1 is MNHEY and CDR2 is SMNVEV (reference sequence). The CDR3 here is CASSLFTGVGQPQHF. CDR3 DNA: TGTGCCAGCAGTTTATTTACAGGGGTGGGGCAGCCCCAGCATTTT.